These 15 T cell receptor beta chains share one sample of origin, sequenced in a study of cytomegalovirus exposure and HLA in healthy donors. The PCR had 60 Vbeta and 13 Jbeta primers. The assay was immunoSEQ multiplex PCR, and TCRdb's table has in-frame clones only and misses some. The table includes about 130,000 clones, 70% to 85% detected once. Sequencing used PBMCs. The origin of the receptors is a boy younger than 18 in good health and CMV-seronegative.

This sequence joins TRBV25-1 and TRBJ2-1; 11 nucleotides match TRBD2. J was trimmed by 7 bases and V by 8 bases; bases with no gene match: 13. Looked up from germline, CDR1 is MGHDK and CDR2 is SYGVNS. The CDR3 length is 16 residues. In DNA, the CDR3 is TGTGCCAGCGGGGGGTGGGCTAGCGGGAGGCCAAATGAGCAGTTCTTC. It specifies CASGGWASGRPNEQFF.

The J gene is TRBJ2-1, the V gene TRBV5-4; D gene uncertain. V was clipped by 4 bases and J by 2 bases, with 10 bases between them. Germline V gene lookup returns CDR1 SGHNT and CDR2 YYREEE (reference sequence). The CDR3 is 14 residues long. DNA for the CDR3: TGTGCCAGCAGCGCCCCGGAGCCCTACAATGAGCAGTTCTTC. Protein sequence: CASSAPEPYNEQFF.

The CDR3, as DNA: TGCGCCAGCAGCCAATGGACTAGCGAGAACACCGGGGAGCTGTTTTTT. Protein sequence: CASSQWTSENTGELFF. The chain links TRBV4-1 to TRBJ2-2, with 9 nucleotides matching TRBD2. Germline V lookup: CDR1 MGHRA, CDR2 YSYEKL. V shed 2 bases, J shed 1 base, and the junction held 2 bases outside the gene matches. CDR3 length: 16 residues.

The V call is TRBV7-2, the J call TRBJ2-2; D gene uncertain. The ends were cut back, 3 bases at V and 6 bases at J, with 8 bases in the middle. Germline V lookup: CDR1 SGHTA, CDR2 FQGNSA. The CDR3 length is 13 residues. The CDR3 is CASSFSLSGELFF. As DNA, the CDR3 is TGTGCCAGCAGCTTTTCTCTTTCCGGGGAGCTGTTTTTT. Full variable domain (outside the CDR3, taken from reference TRBV7-2 and TRBJ2-2): GAGVSQSPSNKVTEKGKDVELRCDPISGHTALYWYRQSLGQGLEFLIYFQGNSAPDKSGLPSDRFSAERTGGSVSTLTIQRTQQEDSAVYLCASSFSLSGELFFGEGSRLTVL.

This clone showed up just a few times. Additional DNA sequences in this sample encode the identical CDR3. The rearrangement links TRBV30 to TRBJ2-7, with D perhaps matching TRBD2 (6 bases). Trimming shortened V by 0 bases and J by 4 bases, and 7 bases separated the two germline ends. From germline, CDR1 is GTSNPN and CDR2 SVGIG (reference sequence). The CDR3 length is 12 residues. CDR3 sequence (DNA): TGTGCCTGGAGTGTTGGGGGGTACGAGCAGTACTTC. It translates to CAWSVGGYEQYF.

The V gene is TRBV7-9, the J gene TRBJ2-3; 8 bases agree with TRBD2. Trimming took 8 bases from V and 3 from J; bases not matched to a gene: 10. In germline, CDR1 is SEHNR, CDR2 FQNEAQ (reference sequence). The CDR3 is 15 amino acids. The CDR3 coding sequence is TGTGCCAGCGGGGTAGCGGGGACCACGACAGATACGCAGTATTTT. Amino acids: CASGVAGTTTDTQYF.

This clone was observed a handful of times. The chain carries TRBV6-1 and TRBJ1-4, with 8 bases fitting TRBD1. V trimming: 8 bases; J trimming: 7 bases; junction bases outside the gene matches: 6. The germline gives CDR1 MNHNS, CDR2 SASEGT. This CDR3 spans 13 amino acids. CDR3: CASGRGRAEKLFF. In nucleotides, the CDR3 is TGTGCCAGCGGCAGGGGGCGGGCTGAAAAACTGTTTTTT.

The chain recombines TRBV27 with TRBJ2-7, with 7 bases matching TRBD1. The CDR3 consists of 13 residues. Trimming removed 5 bases from V and 5 bases from J; junction bases left unmatched: 6. CDR1 is MNHEY and CDR2 is SMNVEV in the germline V gene (reference sequence). Here the CDR3 DNA reads TGTGCCAGCAGTCGAACAGGGGAAGACGAGCAGTACTTC. Translating gives CASSRTGEDEQYF.

The chain recombines TRBV30 with TRBJ2-5; D ambiguous. Trimming pared 2 bases from V and 4 bases from J, leaving 11 bases between. Germline CDR1 and CDR2: GTSNPN and SVGIG (reference sequence). The length of the CDR3 is 13 residues. CDR3 in DNA: TGTGCCTGGAGTAGGCTACCTAGAGAGACCCAGTACTTC. Its protein product is CAWSRLPRETQYF.

The chain is built from TRBV9 and TRBJ2-1; weak D call: TRBD1 (5 bases). This CDR3 has 15 residues. Germline V lookup: CDR1 SGDLS, CDR2 YYNGEE. V was shortened by 0 bases and J by 5 bases, with 12 bases between the two germline ends. CDR3 nucleotide sequence: TGTGCCAGCAGCGTAGCCCCCAGGGCGGACAATGAGCAGTTCTTC. This translates into CASSVAPRADNEQFF.

The chain combines TRBV5-6 with TRBJ2-1; TRBD2 agrees at 11 bases. This CDR3 comprises 16 residues. V shed 2 bases, J shed 4 bases, and the junction held 5 bases outside the gene matches. Germline CDR1 is SGHDT and CDR2 is YYEEEE. This chain's CDR3 is CASSFLGLADYNEQFF. CDR3 nucleotide sequence: TGTGCCAGCAGCTTCCTGGGACTAGCGGATTACAATGAGCAGTTCTTC.

The chain links TRBV25-1 to TRBJ2-3; 9 bases align to TRBD2. With 5 bases clipped from V and 5 bases from J, the junction kept 8 bases outside the gene matches. CDR1 is MGHDK, CDR2 SYGVNS, per germline. This CDR3 comprises 15 residues. CDR3 nucleotides: TGTGCCAGCAGTCTTAGCGGGGGTAGGGGAGATACGCAGTATTTT. Translated, it gives CASSLSGGRGDTQYF.

The chain carries TRBV30 and TRBJ2-3, with 12 bases aligning to TRBD2. CDR1 GTSNPN and CDR2 SVGIG come from the germline V gene (reference sequence). The CDR3 covers 14 residues. Unmatched junction bases numbered 3, after V lost 6 bases and J lost 2 bases. The CDR3 loop reads CACRTSGNTDTQYF. The CDR3 DNA sequence: TGTGCCTGCAGGACTAGCGGGAACACAGATACGCAGTATTTT.

The chain links TRBV6-5 to TRBJ1-2, with 9 bases aligning to TRBD1. V lost 7 bases, J lost 2 bases, and 5 bases stayed unmatched. Germline CDR1 is MNHEY and CDR2 is SVGAGI. The CDR3 extends over 14 amino acids. CDR3 residues: CASTPDRGNYGYTF. The CDR3, as DNA: TGTGCCAGCACCCCCGACAGGGGGAACTATGGCTACACCTTC.

This CDR3 reads CASTPQGSSYGYTF. CDR3 nucleotide sequence: TGTGCCAGTACCCCACAGGGGAGCAGCTATGGCTACACCTTC. V usage is TRBV19 and J usage is TRBJ1-2; 7 bases map to TRBD1. CDR1 is LNHDA and CDR2 is SQIVND in the germline V gene (reference sequence). The CDR3 contains 14 residues. The ends lost 7 bases at V and 4 bases at J; junction bases unmatched: 9.